This passage covers 22 T cell receptor beta chains from one sample sequenced in a study of shared clonotypes between healthy human individuals. The data were produced by immunoSEQ multiplex PCR, yet TCRdb's version contains in-frame clones alone and is incomplete. Counted here are over a million clones, about 74% occurring once; the ten biggest clones make up about 1.5%. The sequenced sample was memory CD4+ T cells sorted from blood. The subset denotes: CD45RA-negative fraction. The origin of the receptors is a man younger than 35 in good health.

For this clone: A clone one base away is much larger, so this may be a read error. The chain is built from TRBV11-2 and TRBJ2-2; D remains unclear. The germline CDR1 and CDR2 sequences are SGHAT and FQNNGV. V dropped 2 bases and J dropped 7 bases, with 2 bases sitting between them. This CDR3 spans 11 amino acids. CDR3 protein: CASSLRGELFF. For the CDR3, the DNA is TGTGCCAGCAGCTTACGCGGGGAGCTGTTTTTT.

The rearrangement uses TRBV7-2 and TRBJ2-1; D remains unclear. Germline CDR1 and CDR2: SGHTA and FQGNSA. Trimming pared 5 bases from V and 6 bases from J, leaving 11 bases between. This CDR3 contains 13 residues. CDR3 nucleotide sequence: TGTGCCAGCAGCAATTTGGGGTTCAATGAGCAGTTCTTC. Its protein is CASSNLGFNEQFF. Using reference TRBV7-2 and TRBJ2-1 for the parts outside the CDR3, the full variable domain is GAGVSQSPSNKVTEKGKDVELRCDPISGHTALYWYRQSLGQGLEFLIYFQGNSAPDKSGLPSDRFSAERTGGSVSTLTIQRTQQEDSAVYLCASSNLGFNEQFFGPGTRLTVL.

The rearrangement links TRBV27 to TRBJ1-5; 7 bases fit TRBD1. The germline V gene encodes CDR1 MNHEY and CDR2 SMNVEV (reference sequence). The CDR3 spans 16 residues. Trimming removed 6 bases from V and 7 bases from J; junction bases left unmatched: 15. The CDR3 protein is CASSPPGGGAGQPQHF. Here the CDR3 DNA reads TGTGCCAGCAGCCCCCCGGGAGGGGGCGCGGGACAGCCCCAGCATTTT.

The V call is TRBV19, the J call TRBJ1-4; tentatively, D is TRBD1 (6 bases). In germline, CDR1 is LNHDA, CDR2 SQIVND (reference sequence). V was clipped by 0 bases and J by 10 bases, with 21 bases between them. CDR3 length: 17 amino acids. The CDR3: CASSIEGAGASGGKLFF. In nucleotides, the CDR3 is TGTGCCAGTAGTATAGAAGGGGCAGGGGCTTCCGGAGGAAAACTGTTTTTT.

The chain has TRBV15 and TRBJ2-1; perhaps TRBD1 as D (5 bases). V was pared by 4 bases and J by 9 bases, with 13 bases between. CDR3 size: 13 residues. Germline CDR1 reads LNHNV; CDR2 reads YYDKDF (reference sequence). CDR3 sequence reads: CATSTQSRGEQFF. In DNA, the CDR3 is TGTGCCACCAGCACCCAGTCTAGGGGTGAGCAGTTCTTC.

The V and J genes are TRBV6-1 and TRBJ2-5, with 10 bases fitting TRBD2. The V segment lost 6 bases and the J segment 2 bases; nucleotides outside the gene matches: 6. This CDR3 has 15 residues. Germline assignment: CDR1 MNHNS and CDR2 SASEGT. CDR3 sequence reads: CASSPGLAPQETQYF. The CDR3 DNA is TGTGCCAGCAGCCCGGGACTAGCGCCTCAAGAGACCCAGTACTTC.

J is TRBJ2-3 and V is TRBV29-1, with D unclear. V lost 3 bases and J lost 2, with 6 bases in between. Germline CDR1 and CDR2: SQVTM and ANQGSEA. The CDR3 runs to 12 residues. As DNA, the CDR3 is TGCAGCGTTGAGGTAAACACAGATACGCAGTATTTT. This sequence encodes CSVEVNTDTQYF.

Comments on this clone: This specimen includes other DNA sequences encoding the same CDR3. As DNA, the CDR3 is TGTGCCAGCAGCGGAGATAGCTCCTATAATTCACCCCTCCACTTT. Translating it yields CASSGDSSYNSPLHF. The V and J genes are TRBV9 and TRBJ1-6; D not certain. V lost 3 bases and J 0 bases, leaving 7 bases between the germline ends. The CDR3 has 15 residues. CDR1 is SGDLS, CDR2 YYNGEE, per germline.

The V gene is TRBV15, the J gene TRBJ2-7; possible D gene TRBD2, 6 bases. Germline V gene sequence: CDR1 LNHNV, CDR2 YYDKDF (reference sequence). The CDR3 covers 16 residues. V was clipped by 5 bases and J by 6 bases, with 23 bases between them. CDR3 protein: CATSSRGGAPLSEQYF. CDR3 coding DNA: TGTGCCACCAGCTCAAGAGGAGGGGCACCGCTCTCCGAGCAGTACTTC. The whole variable domain, filled in from reference TRBV15 and TRBJ2-7, reads DAMVIQNPRYQVTQFGKPVTLSCSQTLNHNVMYWYQQKSSQAPKLLFHYYDKDFNNEADTPDNFQSRRPNTSFCFLDIRSPGLGDTAMYLCATSSRGGAPLSEQYFGPGTRLTVT.

The chain couples TRBV28 to TRBJ2-7; TRBD2 aligns across 8 bases. V shed 5 bases and J 4 bases; nucleotides not matched to a gene: 7. CDR1 and CDR2 (germline): MDHEN, SYDVKM. The CDR3 is made up of 14 amino acids. Written as DNA, the CDR3 is TGTGCCAGCAGTACCGGGGGGGCCGTATACGAGCAGTACTTC. It codes for CASSTGGAVYEQYF. Full variable domain (outside the CDR3, taken from reference TRBV28 and TRBJ2-7): DVKVTQSSRYLVKRTGEKVFLECVQDMDHENMFWYRQDPGLGLRLIYFSYDVKMKEKGDIPEGYSVSREKKERFSLILESASTNQTSMYLCASSTGGAVYEQYFGPGTRLTVT.

The chain employs TRBV5-1 and TRBJ1-6; 8 bases are a match to TRBD1. Germline-derived CDR1 and CDR2 are SGHRS and YFSETQ. The CDR3 length is 17 residues. Trimming removed 0 bases from V and 4 bases from J; junction bases left unmatched: 6. The CDR3 loop reads CASSLGDRDRYNSPLHF. The CDR3 nucleotides are TGCGCCAGCAGCTTGGGGGACCGGGACAGGTATAATTCACCCCTCCACTTT.

This chain connects TRBV7-9 to TRBJ2-5; tentative D call: TRBD1 (6 bases). CDR1 is SEHNR and CDR2 is FQNEAQ in the germline V gene (reference sequence). The CDR3 has 15 residues. The V end was cut by 1 base, the J end by 5 bases, with 14 bases between. The DNA of the CDR3 is TGTGCCAGCAGCTTAGGGACAGCAAGGGGGGAGACCCAGTACTTC. This gives the protein CASSLGTARGETQYF.

This clone was seen just once. The gene calls are TRBV28 and TRBJ2-3; D remains ambiguous. This CDR3 has 15 residues. V lost 7 bases to trimming and J lost 1 base, with 15 bases between them. Germline V gives CDR1 MDHEN, CDR2 SYDVKM. CDR3 residues: CASTPGVWGTDTQYF. The CDR3 coding sequence is TGTGCCAGCACCCCTGGGGTGTGGGGCACAGATACGCAGTATTTT.

The chain employs TRBV23-1 and TRBJ1-4; no clear D. TRBV23-1 is an ORF; its function is uncertain. The CDR3 spans 13 residues. V gave up 4 bases and J gave up 8 bases, with 11 bases separating them. The CDR3 nucleotides are TGCGCCAGCAGTCTAGAGATGAAAGAAAAACTGTTTTTT. Translation gives CASSLEMKEKLFF.

The V gene is TRBV19, the J gene TRBJ1-1; unclear D gene. The CDR3 has 15 amino acids. The V and J ends lost 7 bases and 5 bases respectively, with 20 bases between them. Germline-derived CDR1 and CDR2 are LNHDA and SQIVND (reference sequence). CDR3 in DNA: TGTGCCAGTAATCCCTTAAATACGGGTAAGACTGAAGCTTTCTTT. The encoded protein is CASNPLNTGKTEAFF.

The rearrangement uses TRBV2 and TRBJ2-1; TRBD2 agrees at 8 bases. The CDR3 sequence is 14 residues long. Germline CDR1 SNHLY, CDR2 FYNNEI. With 0 bases clipped from V and 6 bases from J, the junction kept 1 base outside the gene matches. This CDR3 reads CASSEARGVNEQFF. The CDR3 DNA reads TGTGCCAGCAGTGAAGCGCGGGGGGTCAATGAGCAGTTCTTC.

The chain combines TRBV6-1 with TRBJ1-4; no clear D gene. With 1 base removed from V and 1 base from J, the gap between germline ends came to 7 bases. The germline V gene has CDR1 MNHNS and CDR2 SASEGT. This CDR3 is 15 amino acids long. The CDR3: CASSEDGRTNEKLFF. The CDR3 DNA reads TGTGCCAGCAGTGAAGATGGGAGAACTAATGAAAAACTGTTTTTT.

This chain connects TRBV6-1 to TRBJ1-1; D is uncertain. V was shortened by 8 bases and J by 0 bases, with 16 bases between the two germline ends. The CDR3 extends over 15 amino acids. Germline loops: CDR1 MNHNS, CDR2 SASEGT. CDR3 residues: CASRVRVPMNTEAFF. CDR3 nucleotides: TGTGCCAGCCGAGTTAGGGTTCCCATGAACACTGAAGCTTTCTTT.

The sample holds one count of this clone. The gene calls are TRBV30 and TRBJ2-5; D gene ambiguous. The J call may be wrong; the DNA end is better matched by TRBJ2-7. Per germline, CDR1 GTSNPN and CDR2 SVGIG (reference sequence). The CDR3 is made up of 12 amino acids. Here the CDR3 reads CAGRASSYEQYF. The CDR3 DNA sequence: TGTGCCGGACGGGCCTCCTCCTACGAGCAGTACTTC.

This clone was seen at least ten times. This chain joins TRBV7-2 and TRBJ2-3; D may be TRBD1 (6 bases). The germline gives CDR1 SGHTA, CDR2 FQGNSA. The CDR3 totals 12 residues. V was pared by 5 bases and J by 5 bases, with 8 bases between. The CDR3 sequence: CASSPQGDTQYF. CDR3 DNA: TGTGCCAGCAGCCCACAGGGAGATACGCAGTATTTT. Full variable domain (rest looked up from reference TRBV7-2 and TRBJ2-3): GAGVSQSPSNKVTEKGKDVELRCDPISGHTALYWYRQSLGQGLEFLIYFQGNSAPDKSGLPSDRFSAERTGGSVSTLTIQRTQQEDSAVYLCASSPQGDTQYFGPGTRLTVL.

This clone was detected many times. J is TRBJ2-6 and V is TRBV2; D gene uncertain. Germline loops: CDR1 SNHLY, CDR2 FYNNEI. The V and J ends lost 9 bases and 0 bases respectively, with 9 bases between them. CDR3 size: 14 residues. CDR3: CARGQNSGANVLTF. As DNA, the CDR3 is TGTGCCAGAGGTCAAAACTCTGGGGCCAACGTCCTGACTTTC.

The chain is built from TRBV11-2 and TRBJ2-1, with TRBD2 matching over 12 bases. Germline V gene lookup returns CDR1 SGHAT and CDR2 FQNNGV. The CDR3 extends over 19 amino acids. The V segment lost 10 bases and the J segment 0 bases; nucleotides outside the gene matches: 16. CDR3 DNA sequence: TGTGCCACCTCCTTAAGACTAGCGGGGGCCATAAGCTCCTACAATGAGCAGTTCTTC. Translation: CATSLRLAGAISSYNEQFF.